Listed below are T cell receptor beta chains from one sample, sequenced in a study of CD8 T cells in ankylosing spondylitis. Via MiXCR, TCRdb re-called the 5' RACE reads, giving one row per CDR3 protein. The sample shows roughly 170,000 distinct CDR3 sequences, around a tenth of them seen only once. The sample taken for sequencing was blood, either unsorted or a sorted T cell fraction (not recorded which). All receptors come from a female donor with ankylosing spondylitis or in good health (not recorded which). Both conserved end residues are part of each CDR3. D genes are given only for firm matches. Only some rows state a clone size, as once, few, many or a class for expanded clones.

TRBJ2-7,14,-,many,TRBV12-3/TRBV12-4,TGTGCCAGCAGTTTCCAGAGCAGATACTACGAGCAGTACTTC,CASSFQSRYYEQYF
TRBJ1-2,17,-,many,TRBV5-1,TGCGCCAGCAGCTTGTACCCGAGTTCGGGGTTTGACTATGGCTACACCTTC,CASSLYPSSGFDYGYTF
TRBJ1-2,13,-,few,TRBV10-3,TGTGCCATCAGTGAGTCGAACAGCTATGGCTACACCTTC,CAISESNSYGYTF
TRBJ2-1,17,TRBD2,-,TRBV4-2,TGTGCCAGCAGCCAAAACCGCCGACTAGCGGGAGACATTGAGCAGTTCTTC,CASSQNRRLAGDIEQFF
TRBJ1-5,14,-,few,TRBV7-8,TGTGCCAGCAGCCCATCTTATAGCAATCAGCCCCAGCATTTT,CASSPSYSNQPQHF
TRBJ1-3,15,-,-,TRBV7-6,TGTGCCAGCAGCCCTTTGGCGGGTAATGGAAACACCATATATTTT,CASSPLAGNGNTIYF
TRBJ2-7,15,-,few,TRBV7-6,TGTGCCAGCAGCCCCAGTTTTTCAGGGACCTACGAGCAGTACTTC,CASSPSFSGTYEQYF
TRBJ1-2,14,-,many,TRBV7-2,TGTGCCAGCAGCTTAGCGTGGAGGTTGGGGGGCTACACCTTC,CASSLAWRLGGYTF
TRBJ1-5,15,TRBD1,-,TRBV6-1,TGTGCCAGCAGCGGCGGGACAGGCATTAATCAGCCCCAGCATTTT,CASSGGTGINQPQHF
TRBJ2-5,15,-,-,TRBV11-2,TGTGCCAGCAGCGGATGGACTAAAGGGGGTGAGACCCAGTACTTC,CASSGWTKGGETQYF
TRBJ2-1,12,-,few,TRBV30,TGTGCCTGGAGTGTACCCCCCGAGGGGCAGTTCTTC,CAWSVPPEGQFF
TRBJ2-2,12,-,-,TRBV24-1,TGTGCCACCTCCCGGGTCCCCGGGGAGCTGTTTTTT,CATSRVPGELFF
TRBJ2-1,17,TRBD2,many,TRBV29-1,TGCAGCGTTGTCGGGGGGGAGGTCAAGAGGTCCTACAATGAGCAGTTCTTC,CSVVGGEVKRSYNEQFF
TRBJ1-2,13,-,-,TRBV10-3,TGTGCCATCAGTGATATCGGGTACTATGGCTACACCTTC,CAISDIGYYGYTF
TRBJ2-5,15,-,-,TRBV4-3,TGCGCCAGCAGCCAAGATCTAGGAGGGGTAGAGACCCAGTACTTC,CASSQDLGGVETQYF
TRBJ2-1,14,-,many,TRBV20-1,TGCAGTGCTACCCTCGGGGACCCAATCAATGAGCAGTTCTTC,CSATLGDPINEQFF
TRBJ2-3,15,-,many,TRBV7-9,TGTGCCAGCAGCCCCACCGGGTTGGGAGGAGATACGCAGTATTTT,CASSPTGLGGDTQYF
TRBJ2-7,14,-,few,TRBV4-3,TGCGCCAGCAGCCAAGGGGGGCAGGGCTACGAGCAGTACTTC,CASSQGGQGYEQYF
TRBJ2-1,18,-,few,TRBV20-1,TGCAGTGCTAGAGGCGAGGCCCGGGACTCCGAGAGGTACAATGAGCAGTTCTTC,CSARGEARDSERYNEQFF
TRBJ2-7,18,-,few,TRBV13,TGTGCCAGCAGCTTAAGAGTGAACAGCCCGACCCCCTTGTACGAGCAGTACTTC,CASSLRVNSPTPLYEQYF
TRBJ2-7,13,-,many,TRBV19,TGTGCCAGTAGTTCTGGACTGGGCTACGAGCAGTACTTC,CASSSGLGYEQYF
TRBJ1-5,14,-,few,TRBV4-3,TGCGCCAGCAGCCAAGCCCTGGGGAGCCAGCCCCAGCATTTT,CASSQALGSQPQHF
TRBJ2-4,15,-,-,TRBV20-1,TGCAGTGCTAGGATGGGGCAGTTAGCCAAAGACATTCAGTACTTC,CSARMGQLAKDIQYF
TRBJ2-7,14,TRBD2,few,TRBV30,TGTGCCTGGAGTGGACTAGCGGTGTCCTACGAGCAGTACTTC,CAWSGLAVSYEQYF
TRBJ2-5,14,-,many,TRBV12-3/TRBV12-4,TGTGCCAGCAGTCCTACGGGCCCCAGGGAGACCCAGTACTTC,CASSPTGPRETQYF
TRBJ2-5,16,-,few,TRBV14,TGTGCCAGCAGCCAAGACAGAAATTGGGAAGGGGAGACCCAGTACTTC,CASSQDRNWEGETQYF